The rows below give T cell receptor beta chains drawn from one sample of a study of vaccination and CD4 T cells after COVID-19. TCRdb fed the PCR reads into MiXCR, producing one record per CDR3 protein. The data show some 16,000 distinct CDR3 sequences, with about 50% seen just once and approximately 10% held by the top ten. Their antigens remain unidentified. Sequencing was carried out using CD4+ T cells from blood, cultured in vitro. These receptors were collected from a human donor who had recovered from COVID-19. Each CDR3 is given with its conserved first and last residue. Each record gives: V gene, clone size, D gene, CDR3 length, J gene, CDR3 protein, CDR3 DNA. The D gene is left open where the match is weak. Rows may omit the clone size; those that give it use once, few, many or a size class.

TRBV7-9	large	-	13	TRBJ2-5	CASSIQSEGTQYF	TGTGCCAGCAGCATCCAGAGCGAGGGGACCCAGTACTTC
TRBV6-1	-	TRBD1	14	TRBJ1-2	CASSADRAPYGYTF	TGTGCCAGCAGTGCTGACAGGGCGCCCTATGGCTACACCTTC
TRBV19	few	TRBD1	15	TRBJ1-6	CASSAGTGGNSPLHF	TGTGCCAGTAGTGCCGGGACAGGGGGGAATTCACCCCTCCACTTT
TRBV20-1	few	-	12	TRBJ2-7	CSARGRVYEQYF	TGCAGTGCTAGAGGGAGGGTGTACGAGCAGTACTTC
TRBV25-1	-	-	16	TRBJ1-1	CASSASTILTDTEAFF	TGTGCCAGCAGTGCGTCGACAATTCTTACCGATACTGAAGCTTTCTTT
TRBV19	-	-	16	TRBJ2-3	CASSTRGASGTDTQYF	TGTGCCAGTAGTACGCGCGGGGCTAGCGGCACAGATACGCAGTATTTT
TRBV14	-	-	15	TRBJ1-2	CASSHHRKGDYGYTF	TGTGCCAGCAGCCACCACCGGAAGGGAGATTATGGCTACACCTTC
TRBV20-1	few	-	16	TRBJ1-2	CSARDSLKRGNYGYTF	TGCAGTGCTAGGGACAGTTTGAAACGGGGTAACTATGGCTACACCTTC
TRBV19	-	-	17	TRBJ1-4	CASSSPAEPTTNEKLFF	TGTGCCAGTAGCTCGCCGGCGGAACCAACAACTAATGAAAAACTGTTTTTT
TRBV11-3	few	TRBD2	16	TRBJ2-3	CASSPGTSGGADTQYF	TGTGCCAGCAGCCCAGGGACTAGCGGTGGTGCAGATACGCAGTATTTT
TRBV7-9	-	-	13	TRBJ1-4	CASSPEMVGKLFF	TGTGCCAGCAGCCCAGAGATGGTCGGAAAACTGTTTTTT
TRBV11-2	-	TRBD1	16	TRBJ1-1	CASSPGTGTRNTEAFF	TGTGCCAGCAGCCCAGGGACAGGCACGAGGAACACTGAAGCTTTCTTT
TRBV5-4	-	TRBD1	14	TRBJ1-2	CASSPRQGVYGYTF	TGTGCCAGCAGCCCAAGACAGGGGGTCTATGGCTACACCTTC
TRBV28	-	-	19	TRBJ2-2	CASSPGEPRRFTNTGELFF	TGTGCCAGCAGCCCCGGAGAGCCCCGGAGGTTTACGAACACCGGGGAGCTGTTTTTT